These T cell receptor beta chains were read from a single sample in a study of T-cell reconstitution after alpha-beta-depleted transplantation in children. One entry per CDR3 protein results from TCRdb running MiXCR on the PCR reads. In the table there are about 300,000 distinct CDR3 sequences, nearly 8% of which are singletons. The input for sequencing was peripheral blood, taken 360 days after TCRalphabeta/CD19-depleted stem cell transplant. These receptors came from a female patient aged 2-10 years who had a stem cell transplant for Fanconi anemia, so the T cells may come from the graft donor. The conserved cysteine and the conserved F or W are not part of the CDR3 here.

ASSDSSGGAIGELF,TRBV7-8
ASSPRQLRSNTEAF,TRBV12-3/TRBV12-4
AISVGTEAF,TRBV10-3
ASSFTSGRTYEQY,TRBV11-2
ASSLVGDRRGYGYT,TRBV7-3
AWTQSTGELF,TRBV30
ASSNYRGVYEQY,TRBV12-3/TRBV12-4
ASSIVYRLSNQPQH,TRBV19
ASTGGNTEAF,TRBV7-9
ASSLGWRLAGTDTQY,TRBV7-2
SANSQGFTDTQY,TRBV20-1
SGGSGGHNEQF,TRBV20-1
ASSLAGVDTGELF,TRBV5-6
ASSPDRGQYEQY,TRBV28
SARERGGLDTQY,TRBV20-1
ASSLERGEQY,TRBV7-9